The clone carrying this T cell receptor beta chain turned up a few times. Its antigen is still unknown. J gave up 2 bases and V 3 bases, and 4 bases lay outside the gene matches. Germline V gives CDR1 DFQATT, CDR2 SNEGSKA (reference sequence). The CDR3 length is 13 residues. This record comes from a study of blood T cells in healthy people across ages. Points from the study as a whole: PBMCs went unsorted, and a conclusive naive versus antigen-experienced comparison was therefore prevented.

A second roughly 6 to 12 cycle PCR used barcoded and J-beta primers. TCRdb re-called the 5' RACE reads with MiXCR, one entry per CDR3 protein. The repertoire consists of 600,000 to 1,000,000 distinct CDR3 sequences, with approximately 25% occurring once and the leading ten covering 3% to 4.5%. These data were likewise used in another study, on T cells of mothers and their children.

Sequenced: blood. This sequence was found in a boy between 5 and 17 years old in good health. The chain recombines TRBV20-1 with TRBJ2-7, with 7 bases matching TRBD1. As DNA, the CDR3 is TGCAGTGCTAGTCAGGGGGTGGCCTACGAGCAGTACTTC. Protein product: CSASQGVAYEQYF.